These 21 T cell receptor beta chains share one sample of origin, sequenced in a study of cytomegalovirus exposure and HLA in healthy donors. PCR employed 60 Vbeta and 13 Jbeta primers. Here immunoSEQ multiplex PCR was the method, and the copy in TCRdb shows in-frame clones only, minus some. The sample lists more than 95,000 clones; 70% to 85% were seen once. Input material: PBMCs. These receptors were collected from a woman aged 18-30 years in good health and CMV-seropositive.

In this sample, this clone turned up a few times. The J gene is TRBJ2-2, the V gene TRBV27; a weak D match, TRBD2 (6 bases). Trimming stripped 2 bases from V and 8 bases from J, with 12 bases between. The length of the CDR3 is 14 residues. The germline V gene encodes CDR1 MNHEY and CDR2 SMNVEV (reference sequence). CDR3 nucleotide sequence: TGTGCCAGCAGTTTAACTAGCATAACGGGGGAGCTGTTTTTT. It translates to CASSLTSITGELFF.

The V and J genes are TRBV4-2 and TRBJ2-5, with no clear D. The V end was cut by 4 bases, the J end by 4 bases, with 10 bases between. Germline lookup yields CDR1 LGHNA and CDR2 YNFKEQ. CDR3 length: 13 residues. The CDR3 here is CASSLTWPETQYF. For the CDR3, the DNA is TGTGCCAGCAGCCTTACCTGGCCAGAGACCCAGTACTTC.

The chain joins TRBV19 to TRBJ2-1; D call uncertain. Germline V gives CDR1 LNHDA, CDR2 SQIVND (reference sequence). The length of the CDR3 is 15 residues. The V end lost 4 bases, the J end lost 8 bases, and 18 bases lay between the germline ends. As DNA, the CDR3 is TGTGCCAGTAGTAGCCCTACAGTATCGGTCGATGAGCAGTTCTTC. As protein: CASSSPTVSVDEQFF. The full variable domain, its missing parts supplied by reference TRBV19 and TRBJ2-1, is DGGITQSPKYLFRKEGQNVTLSCEQNLNHDAMYWYRQDPGQGLRLIYYSQIVNDFQKGDIAEGYSVSREKKESFPLTVTSAQKNPTAFYLCASSSPTVSVDEQFFGPGTRLTVL.

The V and J genes are TRBV5-1 and TRBJ2-1; D is unclear. Looked up from germline, CDR1 is SGHRS and CDR2 is YFSETQ. V was clipped by 8 bases and J by 4 bases, with 16 bases between them. CDR3 length equals 14 residues. CDR3 in DNA: TGCGCCAGTTCCTCGGGTAGAGAATACAATGAGCAGTTCTTC. Its protein is CASSSGREYNEQFF.

CDR3 amino acids: CASSLVAEPNTGELFF. Written as DNA, the CDR3 is TGTGCCAGCAGTTTAGTCGCGGAGCCGAACACCGGGGAGCTGTTTTTT. The genes are TRBV28 and TRBJ2-2, with D unresolved. Germline V gene data show CDR1 as MDHEN and CDR2 as SYDVKM. V was pared by 2 bases and J by 0 bases, with 10 bases between. CDR3 size: 16 residues.

The chain is built from TRBV9 and TRBJ2-7, with 10 positions matching TRBD2. The CDR3 sequence is 16 residues long. Germline-derived CDR1 and CDR2 are SGDLS and YYNGEE. Losses at the gene ends were 4 bases for V and 1 base for J; bases not matched to a gene: 8. CDR3 amino acids: CASSIAGTSASYEQYF. The CDR3 nucleotides read TGTGCCAGCAGCATAGCCGGGACTAGCGCGTCCTACGAGCAGTACTTC.

The CDR3: CAWSVGGSQPQHF. The CDR3 nucleotides read TGTGCCTGGAGTGTGGGAGGGAGTCAGCCCCAGCATTTT. The chain is built from TRBV30 and TRBJ1-5; no clear D gene. Deletions cut 0 bases from V and 6 bases from J, with 9 bases between. Germline lookup yields CDR1 GTSNPN and CDR2 SVGIG (reference sequence). The CDR3 length is 13 residues.

This chain connects TRBV28 to TRBJ1-3; perhaps TRBD1 as D (5 bases). Between the trimmed V and J ends, which lost 4 bases and 4 bases, there was a span of 14 bases. Germline CDR1 MDHEN, CDR2 SYDVKM. CDR3 length equals 15 residues. CDR3 sequence (DNA): TGTGCCAGCAGTTCCGGACACTTGGGCGGAAACACCATATATTTT. Amino acids: CASSSGHLGGNTIYF.

This sequence joins TRBV5-1 and TRBJ1-6, with D perhaps matching TRBD1 (6 bases). Deletions cut 3 bases from V and 0 bases from J, with 13 bases between. Germline CDR1 is SGHRS and CDR2 is YFSETQ. This CDR3 comprises 17 residues. CDR3: CASSSNQGSSYNSPLHF. CDR3 DNA: TGCGCCAGCAGCTCAAACCAGGGGAGCTCCTATAATTCACCCCTCCACTTT.

This chain links TRBV11-3 with TRBJ2-7; 10 bases align to TRBD2. The germline gives CDR1 SGHNT, CDR2 YENEEA. The J segment lost 3 bases and the V segment lost 5 bases, leaving 1 base of the junction unmatched. CDR3 length: 13 amino acids. This chain's CDR3 is CASSPSGGYEQYF. The CDR3 bases are TGTGCCAGCAGCCCTAGCGGGGGCTACGAGCAGTACTTC.

The chain combines TRBV10-2 with TRBJ2-3; D ambiguous. The length of the CDR3 is 12 residues. The V and J ends lost 10 bases and 2 bases respectively, with 10 bases between them. Germline lookup yields CDR1 WSHSY and CDR2 SAAADI. The DNA of the CDR3 is TGCGCCACTACTATCGACACAGATACGCAGTATTTT. It specifies CATTIDTDTQYF.

The chain combines TRBV5-6 with TRBJ2-3; 10 nucleotides agree with TRBD1. With V trimmed by 4 bases and J by 2 bases, 4 bases remained unmatched. This CDR3 contains 15 residues. From germline, CDR1 is SGHDT and CDR2 YYEEEE. This chain's CDR3 is CASSPDRGLTDTQYF. In DNA, the CDR3 is TGTGCCAGCAGCCCAGACAGGGGGCTCACAGATACGCAGTATTTT.

The V call is TRBV7-8, the J call TRBJ2-5, with a possible D match to TRBD2 (6 bases). This CDR3 spans 16 amino acids. Deletions cut 5 bases from V and 5 bases from J, with 21 bases between. Germline CDR1 reads SGHVS; CDR2 reads FQNEAQ. In DNA form, the CDR3 reads TGTGCCAGCAGCGACTTACTGCCCGGGAGCGGGGAGACCCAGTACTTC. It translates to CASSDLLPGSGETQYF.

The chain couples TRBV29-1 to TRBJ2-1; 9 bases line up with TRBD2. Germline trimming cut 2 bases from V and 2 bases from J; bases unmatched to any gene: 13. The CDR3 covers 18 residues. Per germline, CDR1 SQVTM and CDR2 ANQGSEA. CDR3 sequence: CSVENLLTSGGTYNEQFF. The CDR3 region has the DNA TGCAGCGTTGAAAATCTCTTGACTAGCGGAGGTACCTACAATGAGCAGTTCTTC.

The gene calls are TRBV6-5 and TRBJ2-1; TRBD1 matches at 7 bases. The CDR3 is 13 amino acids. The V and J ends lost 2 bases and 8 bases, in that order; junction bases with no gene match: 3. In germline, CDR1 is MNHEY, CDR2 SVGAGI. This chain's CDR3 is CASSYTQGDEQFF. Here the CDR3 DNA reads TGTGCCAGCAGTTACACCCAGGGGGATGAGCAGTTCTTC.

This clone has more than one count but fewer than ten. The V call is TRBV5-6, the J call TRBJ2-7, with TRBD1 identical over 8 bases. The CDR3 is 15 amino acids. Germline assignment: CDR1 SGHDT and CDR2 YYEEEE. The trim removed 4 bases at V and 5 bases at J, leaving 11 bases unmatched. The CDR3 protein is CASSVTGTGGDEQYF. The CDR3 DNA follows: TGTGCCAGCAGCGTTACCGGGACAGGCGGTGACGAGCAGTACTTC.

This sequence joins TRBV7-9 and TRBJ2-1; 12 nucleotides agree with TRBD2. In germline, CDR1 is SEHNR, CDR2 FQNEAQ (reference sequence). Trimming took 4 bases from V and 9 from J; bases not matched to a gene: 7. CDR3 length: 15 amino acids. This CDR3 is CASSSTSGSWFEQFF. In DNA, the CDR3 is TGTGCCAGCAGCTCGACTAGCGGGAGTTGGTTTGAGCAGTTCTTC.

There are a few counts of this clone. The chain carries TRBV7-6 and TRBJ1-2, with 9 bases matching TRBD1. Germline trimming cut 5 bases from V and 8 bases from J; bases unmatched to any gene: 9. This CDR3 has 14 amino acids. CDR1 SGHVS and CDR2 FNYEAQ come from the germline V gene. This chain's CDR3 is CASSERRDRDGYTF. CDR3 nucleotides: TGTGCCAGCAGCGAACGGAGGGACAGGGACGGCTACACCTTC.

The chain joins TRBV5-8 to TRBJ2-7, with TRBD2 as a possible D gene (6 bases). V was shortened by 1 base and J by 3 bases, with 11 bases between the two germline ends. The germline V gene has CDR1 SGHTS and CDR2 YDEGEE. The CDR3 length is 14 residues. The CDR3 DNA is TGTGCCAGCAGCTTGCGGTGGGGGGTCTACGAGCAGTACTTC. This sequence encodes CASSLRWGVYEQYF.

V gene TRBV28 combines with J gene TRBJ2-7, with D uncertain. This CDR3 spans 11 amino acids. From germline, CDR1 is MDHEN and CDR2 SYDVKM. Trimming cost V 6 bases and J 3 bases, with 6 bases left between them. CDR3 in DNA: TGTGCCAGCAGCGGCGGCTACGAGCAGTACTTC. Its protein is CASSGGYEQYF.

The V gene is TRBV14, the J gene TRBJ1-1; 8 nucleotides agree with TRBD1. Per germline, CDR1 SGHDN and CDR2 FVKESK. This CDR3 region has 14 residues. V shed 6 bases and J 5 bases; nucleotides not matched to a gene: 8. The CDR3 coding sequence is TGTGCCAGCAGTCTTACAGGGGGAGGGACTGAAGCTTTCTTT. It specifies CASSLTGGGTEAFF.